Listed here are 30 T cell receptor beta chains from one sample, sequenced in a study of blood T cell repertoires in COVID-19. Clones were sequenced by immunoSEQ multiplex PCR, and TCRdb holds only the in-frame ones, with some missing. The top ten hold 8.5% to 9.5% of the sample, which has 200,000 to 250,000 clones, approximately 85% seen once. Sequenced: PBMCs or T cells enriched from blood (not recorded which). Receptors were obtained from a woman aged 45 to 65 with acute COVID-19.

The rearrangement joins TRBV11-2 to TRBJ2-1, with a weak D call TRBD1 (7 bases). The V end lost 5 bases, the J end lost 4 bases, and 15 bases lay between the germline ends. In germline, CDR1 is SGHAT, CDR2 FQNNGV. The CDR3 runs to 15 residues. The CDR3 sequence: CASSQGGHPYNEQFF. CDR3 DNA: TGTGCCAGCAGCCAGGGGGGACACCCTTACAATGAGCAGTTCTTC.

The J gene is TRBJ1-6, the V gene TRBV3-1 (or the pseudogene TRBV3-2), with D unresolved. CDR3 size: 14 residues. Germline loops: CDR1 LGHDT, CDR2 YNNKEL (reference sequence). The ends were cut back, 6 bases at V and 9 bases at J, with 15 bases in the middle. CDR3 DNA sequence: TGTGCCAGCAGTCGCAAGGGAGATGGTTCACCCCTCCACTTT. Its protein is CASSRKGDGSPLHF.

V usage is TRBV6-5 and J usage is TRBJ2-3; no reliable D call. Germline CDR1 and CDR2: MNHEY and SVGAGI. The CDR3 spans 13 residues. V was cut by 7 bases and J by 1 base, with 9 bases left in between. CDR3 protein: CASNTGGTDTQYF. The CDR3 bases are TGTGCCAGCAATACGGGTGGCACAGATACGCAGTATTTT.

In regard to this clone: Other DNA variants within this sample encode the same CDR3. The CDR3 nucleotides are TGTGCCAGCAGGTCGAGCGGGGGGGCCTATGAGCAGTTCTTC. It specifies CASRSSGGAYEQFF. This sequence joins TRBV27 and TRBJ2-1, with 10 bases identical to TRBD2. Germline V CDR1 and CDR2: MNHEY, SMNVEV (reference sequence). V shed 6 bases, J shed 8 bases, and the junction held 7 bases outside the gene matches. The length of the CDR3 is 14 residues.

With respect to this clone: The sample holds other DNA sequences that translate to the same CDR3. The chain joins TRBV20-1 to TRBJ2-5, with 12 bases that match TRBD2. The trim removed 3 bases at V and 5 bases at J, leaving 7 bases unmatched. The CDR3 length is 15 residues. From germline, CDR1 is DFQATT and CDR2 SNEGSKA (reference sequence). The CDR3 nucleotides are TGCAGTGCTAGTCTAGCGGGGGGGCCCGGGGAGACCCAGTACTTC. It specifies CSASLAGGPGETQYF.

This chain uses TRBV19 with TRBJ1-5; TRBD1 matches 9 bases. Germline V CDR1 and CDR2: LNHDA, SQIVND (reference sequence). CDR3 length: 14 residues. V trimming: 10 bases; J trimming: 4 bases; junction bases outside the gene matches: 8. CDR3 loop: CATRDRVENQPQHF. The DNA for the CDR3 is TGTGCCACCCGGGACAGGGTTGAAAATCAGCCCCAGCATTTT.

This sequence joins TRBV6-2 or TRBV6-3 and TRBJ1-2; D unresolved. CDR1 is MNHEY and CDR2 is SVGEGT in the germline V gene. The CDR3 has 15 residues. Trimming pared 4 bases from V and 4 bases from J, leaving 16 bases between. The CDR3 reads CASSSYSSAGYGYTF. CDR3 bases: TGTGCCAGCAGTTCCTACTCCTCTGCCGGCTATGGCTACACCTTC.

This clone was seen only a few times. The CDR3: CASSQGGTGLYGYTF. Here the CDR3 DNA reads TGTGCCAGCAGCCAAGGGGGGACAGGGCTGTATGGCTACACCTTC. V is TRBV14 and J is TRBJ1-2; TRBD1 matches at 9 bases. Germline CDR1 and CDR2: SGHDN and FVKESK. The length of the CDR3 is 15 residues. J was trimmed by 5 bases and V by 1 base; bases with no gene match: 5.

The chain has TRBV2 and TRBJ2-2; 8 positions match TRBD1. The CDR3 runs to 15 residues. Germline V gene data show CDR1 as SNHLY and CDR2 as FYNNEI. The J segment lost 5 bases and the V segment lost 3 bases, leaving 5 bases of the junction unmatched. The CDR3 bases are TGTGCCAGCAGTGACCGACAGGGGCGGACCGGGGAGCTGTTTTTT. It is translated as CASSDRQGRTGELFF.

This chain connects TRBV19 to TRBJ2-1; 13 nucleotides match TRBD2. Trimming removed 1 base from V and 7 bases from J; junction bases left unmatched: 7. CDR1 and CDR2 from the germline V gene are LNHDA and SQIVND (reference sequence). This CDR3 is 17 amino acids long. CDR3 in amino acids: CASSIVQLAGGQNEQFF. In DNA form, the CDR3 reads TGTGCCAGTAGTATAGTCCAACTAGCGGGGGGGCAAAATGAGCAGTTCTTC. The variable domain in full, with the rest retrieved from reference TRBV19 and TRBJ2-1, is DGGITQSPKYLFRKEGQNVTLSCEQNLNHDAMYWYRQDPGQGLRLIYYSQIVNDFQKGDIAEGYSVSREKKESFPLTVTSAQKNPTAFYLCASSIVQLAGGQNEQFFGPGTRLTVL.

The chain is built from TRBV5-1 and TRBJ2-3, with 15 bases lining up with TRBD2. There are 16 residues in the CDR3. The germline gives CDR1 SGHRS, CDR2 YFSETQ. V lost 4 bases to trimming and J lost 4 bases; unmatched junction nucleotides: 4. The CDR3, as DNA: TGCGCCAGCAGCAGATGGACTAGCGGGGGGGCAGATACGCAGTATTTT. Amino acid sequence: CASSRWTSGGADTQYF.

The CDR3 DNA is TGTGCCAGCAGCTTAGAAACAGGGATCAATCAGCCCCAGCATTTT. Translating it yields CASSLETGINQPQHF. The chain couples TRBV7-9 to TRBJ1-5; perhaps TRBD1 as D (6 bases). This CDR3 has 15 amino acids. Trimming removed 1 base from V and 3 bases from J, with 10 bases in between. Per germline, CDR1 SEHNR and CDR2 FQNEAQ (reference sequence).

For this clone: This CDR3 is also generated by other DNA sequences in the sample. V is TRBV4-3 and J is TRBJ1-5; 8 bases line up with TRBD1. V was clipped by 4 bases and J by 0 bases; unmatched bases: 2. The CDR3 is 15 residues long. Germline V gene data show CDR1 as LGHNA and CDR2 as YSLEER. CDR3 sequence (DNA): TGCGCCAGCAGCCCCGGACAGGGTAGCAATCAGCCCCAGCATTTT. It translates to CASSPGQGSNQPQHF.

This clone was seen only once. The rearrangement links TRBV10-1 to TRBJ1-1; TRBD1 is a possible D gene (5 bases). Trimming took off 5 bases at V and 7 bases at J, with 11 bases between the two ends. CDR1 and CDR2 (germline): WNHNN, SYGVQD (reference sequence). The CDR3 is 12 residues long. The CDR3 is CASSTTDSEAFF. The CDR3 DNA sequence: TGCGCCAGCAGTACTACCGACAGTGAAGCTTTCTTT.

The V call is TRBV4-1, the J call TRBJ2-7; TRBD1 matches 10 bases. Per germline, CDR1 MGHRA and CDR2 YSYEKL. After removal of 2 bases from V and 0 bases from J, the junction contained 4 bases not matched to a gene. The CDR3 runs to 16 residues. This chain's CDR3 is CASSQRDRGSSYEQYF. CDR3 coding DNA: TGCGCCAGCAGCCAACGGGACAGGGGTAGCTCCTACGAGCAGTACTTC.

The chain recombines TRBV4-1 with TRBJ1-1; TRBD1 is a possible D gene (5 bases). V gave up 1 base and J gave up 2 bases, with 14 bases separating them. CDR1 is MGHRA, CDR2 YSYEKL, per germline. The CDR3 has 16 amino acids. CDR3 loop: CASSQVGAGPNTEAFF. The CDR3, as DNA: TGCGCCAGCAGCCAAGTAGGGGCAGGACCAAACACTGAAGCTTTCTTT.

J is TRBJ2-3 and V is TRBV10-3; D may be TRBD2 (9 bases). V lost 10 bases and J lost 6, with 23 bases in between. From germline, CDR1 is ENHRY and CDR2 SYGVKD. The CDR3 totals 15 residues. CDR3 protein: CATRVAGDRKDTQYF. Here the CDR3 DNA reads TGTGCCACCCGCGTAGCGGGGGACAGGAAGGATACGCAGTATTTT.

The chain joins TRBV7-9 to TRBJ1-1; D not certain. This CDR3 has 14 residues. V gave up 1 base and J gave up 0 bases, with 6 bases separating them. Germline V CDR1 and CDR2: SEHNR, FQNEAQ (reference sequence). The CDR3 DNA is TGTGCCAGCAGCTTAGACAGCATGAACACTGAAGCTTTCTTT. Residues: CASSLDSMNTEAFF.

V and J are TRBV7-9 and TRBJ2-2, with 7 positions matching TRBD1. CDR3 size: 15 residues. Germline trimming cut 5 bases from V and 6 bases from J; bases unmatched to any gene: 9. CDR1 is SEHNR, CDR2 FQNEAQ, per germline (reference sequence). The CDR3 is CASSRDSISPGELFF. In DNA form, the CDR3 reads TGTGCCAGCAGCCGGGACAGTATTTCCCCCGGGGAGCTGTTTTTT.

This chain joins TRBV19 and TRBJ2-4; the D is unclear. Germline V CDR1 and CDR2: LNHDA, SQIVND (reference sequence). There are 14 residues in the CDR3. V gave up 5 bases and J gave up 0 bases, with 8 bases separating them. In nucleotides, the CDR3 is TGTGCCAGTAGTTCTGTACTAGCCAAAAACATTCAGTACTTC. This codes for CASSSVLAKNIQYF.

The V gene is TRBV18, the J gene TRBJ1-1, with D unclear. The CDR3 is 17 residues long. Germline assignment: CDR1 KGHSH and CDR2 LQKENI. V was clipped by 1 base and J by 1 base, with 16 bases between them. CDR3 in DNA: TGTGCCAGCTCACCACTGTCGCTGGGCGCGGGGAACACTGAAGCTTTCTTT. Encoded protein: CASSPLSLGAGNTEAFF. The full variable domain, with the rest looked up from reference TRBV18 and TRBJ1-1, is NAGVMQNPRHLVRRRGQEARLRCSPMKGHSHVYWYRQLPEEGLKFMVYLQKENIIDESGMPKERFSAEFPKEGPSILRIQQVVRGDSAAYFCASSPLSLGAGNTEAFFGQGTRLTVV.

The rearrangement uses TRBV6-2 or TRBV6-3 and TRBJ2-6; no firm D call. Germline assignment: CDR1 MNHEY and CDR2 SVGEGT. Trimming left V 5 bases short and J 4 bases short, with 15 bases between. CDR3 length: 16 amino acids. The CDR3 region is CASSPDTSVGANVLTF. The CDR3, as DNA: TGTGCCAGCAGTCCCGACACCTCAGTCGGGGCCAACGTCCTGACTTTC.

The J gene is TRBJ2-3, the V gene TRBV5-6, with TRBD2 as a possible D gene (5 bases). Germline V CDR1 and CDR2: SGHDT, YYEEEE. The CDR3 has 14 residues. V was cut by 3 bases and J by 6 bases, with 14 bases left in between. This CDR3 reads CASSSDSGVDTQYF. The CDR3 region has the DNA TGTGCCAGCAGCTCGGACTCCGGGGTTGATACGCAGTATTTT.

The chain recombines TRBV2 with TRBJ1-2; TRBD1 might be the D (6 bases). V was shortened by 2 bases and J by 6 bases, with 13 bases between the two germline ends. In germline, CDR1 is SNHLY, CDR2 FYNNEI. The CDR3 runs to 14 residues. CDR3 nucleotides: TGTGCCAGCAGTGAAAAGGGGGACGCGGATGGCTACACCTTC. Encoded protein: CASSEKGDADGYTF.

This sequence joins TRBV7-2 and TRBJ1-1, with a tentative D call TRBD1 (5 bases). V was shortened by 1 base and J by 1 base, with 10 bases between the two germline ends. The CDR3 extends over 15 amino acids. In germline, CDR1 is SGHTA, CDR2 FQGNSA. CDR3 DNA sequence: TGTGCCAGCAGCTTAGGACAGCTGAAGAACACTGAAGCTTTCTTT. It specifies CASSLGQLKNTEAFF.

The chain has TRBV30 and TRBJ2-6; 9 bases align to TRBD1. V was clipped by 5 bases and J by 0 bases; unmatched bases: 5. Germline loops: CDR1 GTSNPN, CDR2 SVGIG (reference sequence). CDR3 length: 16 amino acids. CDR3 loop: CAWGRDRVSGANVLTF. The CDR3, as DNA: TGTGCCTGGGGCCGGGACAGGGTCTCTGGGGCCAACGTCCTGACTTTC.

The chain recombines TRBV6-5 with TRBJ1-2; tentatively, D is TRBD1 (5 bases). Germline CDR1 MNHEY, CDR2 SVGAGI. V lost 7 bases and J lost 8, with 20 bases in between. The CDR3 totals 14 residues. This CDR3 is CASTLGGDRGGYTF. The CDR3 DNA reads as TGTGCCAGCACCTTAGGCGGGGACCGCGGGGGCTACACCTTC.

This rearrangement joins TRBV5-8 to TRBJ1-4, with 9 bases identical to TRBD1. The CDR3 contains 15 residues. Germline lookup yields CDR1 SGHTS and CDR2 YDEGEE. Unmatched junction bases numbered 3, after V lost 2 bases and J lost 4 bases. The CDR3 is CASSFRDRDNEKLFF. CDR3 nucleotides: TGTGCCAGCAGCTTCCGGGACAGGGATAATGAAAAACTGTTTTTT.

This chain links TRBV4-3 with TRBJ1-4; the D is unclear. Germline V gene data show CDR1 as LGHNA and CDR2 as YSLEER. This CDR3 comprises 14 residues. Trimming cost V 0 bases and J 5 bases, with 7 bases left between them. The chain's CDR3 is CASSQESGNEKLFF. The DNA of the CDR3 is TGCGCCAGCAGCCAAGAGTCCGGGAATGAAAAACTGTTTTTT.

The chain employs TRBV6-4 and TRBJ1-1; D remains unclear. V lost 0 bases and J lost 1, with 6 bases in between. CDR3 length: 14 residues. Germline CDR1 reads MRHNA; CDR2 reads SNTAGT. CDR3 residues: CASSDSAGNTEAFF. Here the CDR3 DNA reads TGTGCCAGCAGTGACTCAGCAGGGAACACTGAAGCTTTCTTT.